Listed here are 8 T cell receptor beta chains from one sample, sequenced in a study of T-cell memory formation after mild COVID-19. TCRdb processed the 5' RACE reads anew with MiXCR; each CDR3 protein has one entry. The sample has about 410,000 distinct CDR3 sequences; about a sixth are singletons. Material: PBMCs or a T cell subset sorted from them (not recorded which). These receptors were obtained from a man younger than 35 who had mild COVID-19 (a few samples of this study predate the infection). Cell type and time point are not known.

The chain combines TRBV20-1 with TRBJ1-4; D unresolved. Trimming took off 6 bases at V and 4 bases at J, with 9 bases between the two ends. Germline loops: CDR1 DFQATT, CDR2 SNEGSKA (reference sequence). The CDR3 has 12 amino acids. The CDR3 region has the DNA TGCAGTGCACGGGAGGTTAATGAAAAACTGTTTTTT. It yields the protein CSAREVNEKLFF.

This chain connects TRBV6-2 or TRBV6-3 to TRBJ2-5; possible D gene TRBD2, 5 bases. This CDR3 contains 14 residues. V gave up 5 bases and J gave up 4 bases, with 14 bases separating them. CDR1 MNHEY and CDR2 SVGEGT come from the germline V gene. For the CDR3, the DNA is TGTGCCAGCAGTGCGGTATTGGCGGGAGAGACCCAGTACTTC. Its protein product is CASSAVLAGETQYF.

A few counts support this clonotype. This chain uses TRBV21-1 with TRBJ2-7; TRBD2, the table's D call, was not compared with the DNA. TRBV21-1 is a pseudogene. The CDR3 extends over 16 amino acids. The CDR3 reads CASSKDRRADPYEQYV. The CDR3 DNA reads as TGTGCCAGCAGCAAAGACCGGCGGGCGGACCCCTACGAGCAGTACGTC.

This clonotype was picked up a small number of times. This chain uses TRBV4-1 with TRBJ2-5, with D uncertain. The germline gives CDR1 MGHRA, CDR2 YSYEKL. Trimming pared 4 bases from V and 5 bases from J, leaving 11 bases between. The CDR3 loop spans 13 amino acids. The CDR3 reads CASSLLFGETQYF. The CDR3 DNA follows: TGCGCCAGCAGCCTCCTTTTCGGGGAGACCCAGTACTTC.

DNA of the CDR3: TGTGCCAGCAGCTCACAACGGACACCGACCTACGAGCAGTACTTC. As protein: CASSSQRTPTYEQYF. V and J are TRBV6-2 or TRBV6-3 and TRBJ2-7; possible D gene TRBD1, 5 bases. CDR1 is MNHEY, CDR2 SVGEGT, per germline. The CDR3 spans 15 residues. Trimming took 6 bases from V and 2 from J, leaving 17 bases between them.

The chain combines TRBV24-1 with TRBJ2-2; TRBD2 might be the D (5 bases). Trimming left V 3 bases short and J 5 bases short, with 12 bases between. The CDR3 contains 15 residues. Germline V gives CDR1 KGHDR, CDR2 SFDVKD. The CDR3 DNA reads as TGTGCCACCAGTGATGCCCCCTCGGGGACCGGGGAGCTGTTTTTT. Translated, it gives CATSDAPSGTGELFF.

This clonotype was found once. V is TRBV20-1 and J is TRBJ1-2, with 7 bases fitting TRBD1. The trim removed 6 bases at V and 4 bases at J, leaving 8 bases unmatched. Germline CDR1 and CDR2: DFQATT and SNEGSKA (reference sequence). The CDR3 spans 13 residues. CDR3 sequence: CSAEDRDLYGYTF. CDR3 nucleotide sequence: TGCAGTGCGGAAGACAGGGACCTCTATGGCTACACCTTC.

For this clonotype: The germline gene is not matched at one end of the junction; a read error may be the cause. The chain recombines TRBV5-1 with TRBJ2-1; D is undetermined. This CDR3 comprises 15 residues. The V gene's germline CDR1 is SGHRS and CDR2 YFSETQ. The CDR3 sequence: CASSLLSSRSDEQFF. CDR3 DNA: TGTGCCAGCAGCTTATTATCCAGTCGGAGTGATGAGCAGTTCTTC.